A selection of T cell receptor beta chains follows, all from one sample in a study of response to subunit inactivated influenza vaccine. TCRdb called the RT-PCR reads again in MiXCR, with one record for every CDR3 protein. The table has 600,000 to 850,000 distinct CDR3 sequences, around 13% seen once. Sequencing was performed on PBMCs from blood, taken less than 15 days before vaccination. The receptor source for this set is a man aged 45-60 years who received an inactivated influenza vaccine. The CDR3 runs from the conserved cysteine through the conserved F or W. The order of the fields is J gene, V gene, clone size, D gene, CDR3 protein, CDR3 DNA. A D gene is named only where the DNA matches it firmly. Not every row has a clone size; where given, it reads once, few, many or a size class.

>TRBJ2-7|TRBV5-6|.|.
CASSMNYEQYF
TGTGCCAGCAGCATGAACTACGAGCAGTACTTC
>TRBJ1-2|TRBV12-3/TRBV12-4|.|.
CASSLDISSGYTF
TGTGCCAGCAGTTTAGACATCTCTTCGGGCTACACCTTC
>TRBJ2-7|TRBV29-1|few|.
CSVDSVGGGEQYF
TGCAGCGTTGACTCTGTGGGGGGCGGCGAGCAGTACTTC
>TRBJ1-4|TRBV20-1|few|.
CSAEGMDVYNEKLFF
TGCAGTGCCGAGGGAATGGACGTGTATAATGAAAAACTGTTTTTT
>TRBJ2-2|TRBV6-2/TRBV6-3|.|.
CASRRQTGVNTGELFF
TGTGCCAGCAGGAGACAGACTGGAGTGAACACCGGGGAGCTGTTTTTT
>TRBJ2-1|TRBV29-1|.|.
CSATASTSSSYNEQFF
TGCAGCGCCACGGCTAGCACCTCGAGCTCCTACAATGAGCAGTTCTTC
>TRBJ2-1|TRBV5-4|many|TRBD2
CASSLALRLGLAGAGEQFF
TGTGCCAGCAGCTTGGCTCTTAGATTGGGGCTAGCGGGAGCCGGTGAGCAGTTCTTC
>TRBJ2-2|TRBV18|few|TRBD1
CASSPPRQGYTGELFF
TGTGCCAGCTCACCACCGCGACAGGGGTACACCGGGGAGCTGTTTTTT
>TRBJ2-7|TRBV10-3|.|.
CAISVTGREQYF
TGTGCCATCAGTGTAACGGGCCGCGAGCAGTACTTC
>TRBJ2-1|TRBV5-5|.|TRBD2
CASSSFPGGTYNEQFF
TGTGCCAGCAGCTCGTTTCCGGGGGGGACCTACAATGAGCAGTTCTTC
>TRBJ1-1|TRBV29-1|.|.
CSGDRGLNTEAFF
TGCAGCGGGGATAGGGGCTTGAACACTGAAGCTTTCTTT
>TRBJ1-4|TRBV7-8|many|TRBD1
CASSEGGQLNEKLFF
TGTGCCAGCAGCGAGGGGGGACAGCTTAATGAAAAACTGTTTTTT
>TRBJ2-3|TRBV20-1|.|.
CSARIRGQDTQYF
TGCAGTGCTAGAATTCGGGGCCAAGATACGCAGTATTTT
>TRBJ1-5|TRBV28|.|.
CASRYLDQPQHF
TGTGCCAGCAGATACTTGGATCAGCCCCAGCATTTT
>TRBJ1-5|TRBV20-1|.|TRBD1
CSAYDRGEPQHF
TGCAGTGCTTATGACAGGGGGGAGCCCCAGCATTTT
>TRBJ1-5|TRBV2|.|TRBD1
CASTRGVSQPQHF
TGTGCCAGCACCAGGGGGGTAAGTCAGCCCCAGCATTTT
>TRBJ2-1|TRBV11-1|.|.
CASSLYGRGPPWGNEQFF
TGTGCCAGCAGCTTATATGGTCGCGGCCCACCGTGGGGCAATGAGCAGTTCTTC
>TRBJ1-2|TRBV20-1|.|.
CSAITGTVYGYTF
TGCAGTGCGATTACCGGGACGGTCTATGGCTACACCTTC